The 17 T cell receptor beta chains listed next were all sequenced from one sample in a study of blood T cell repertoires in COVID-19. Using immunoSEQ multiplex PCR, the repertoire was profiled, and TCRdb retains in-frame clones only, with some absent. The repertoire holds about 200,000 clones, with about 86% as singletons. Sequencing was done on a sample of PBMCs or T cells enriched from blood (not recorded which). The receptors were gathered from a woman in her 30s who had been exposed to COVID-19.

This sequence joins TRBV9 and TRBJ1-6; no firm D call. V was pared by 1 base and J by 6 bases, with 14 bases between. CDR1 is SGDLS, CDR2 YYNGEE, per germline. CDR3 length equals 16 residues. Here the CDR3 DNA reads TGTGCCAGCAGCGTAAATTCCCTTCTGAGTAATTCACCCCTCCACTTT. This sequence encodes CASSVNSLLSNSPLHF.

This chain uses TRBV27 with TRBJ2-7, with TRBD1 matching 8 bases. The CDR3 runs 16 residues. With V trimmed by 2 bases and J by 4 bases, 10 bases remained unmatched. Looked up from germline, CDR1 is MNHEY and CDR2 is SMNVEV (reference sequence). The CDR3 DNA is TGTGCCAGCAGTTTAGGACAGGGCGTAAGATCTTACGAGCAGTACTTC. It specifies CASSLGQGVRSYEQYF.

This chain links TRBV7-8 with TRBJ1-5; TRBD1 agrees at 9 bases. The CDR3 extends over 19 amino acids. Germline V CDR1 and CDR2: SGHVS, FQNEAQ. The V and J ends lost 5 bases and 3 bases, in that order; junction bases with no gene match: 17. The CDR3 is CASSPLPTAGTGNNQPQHF. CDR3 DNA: TGTGCCAGCAGCCCGCTGCCCACCGCCGGGACAGGGAACAATCAGCCCCAGCATTTT.

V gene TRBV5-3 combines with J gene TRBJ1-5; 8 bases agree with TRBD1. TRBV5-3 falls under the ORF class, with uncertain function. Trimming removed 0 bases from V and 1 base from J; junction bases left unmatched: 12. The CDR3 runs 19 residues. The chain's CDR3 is CARSLEWTGQSKSNQPQHF. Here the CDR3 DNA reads TGTGCCAGAAGCTTGGAATGGACAGGGCAGTCCAAGAGCAATCAGCCCCAGCATTTT.

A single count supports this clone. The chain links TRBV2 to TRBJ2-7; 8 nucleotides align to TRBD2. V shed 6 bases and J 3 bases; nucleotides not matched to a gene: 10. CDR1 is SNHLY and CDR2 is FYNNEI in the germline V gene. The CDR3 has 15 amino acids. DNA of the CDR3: TGTGCCAGCAGATCGGGGGGGTCGATCAACTACGAGCAGTACTTC. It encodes CASRSGGSINYEQYF.

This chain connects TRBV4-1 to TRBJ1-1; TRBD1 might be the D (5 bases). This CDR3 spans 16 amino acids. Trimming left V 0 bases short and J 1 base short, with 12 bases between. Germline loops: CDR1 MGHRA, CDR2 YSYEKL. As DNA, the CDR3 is TGCGCCAGCAGCCAAGATAGGGGCAGGGCGAACACTGAAGCTTTCTTT. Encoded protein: CASSQDRGRANTEAFF.

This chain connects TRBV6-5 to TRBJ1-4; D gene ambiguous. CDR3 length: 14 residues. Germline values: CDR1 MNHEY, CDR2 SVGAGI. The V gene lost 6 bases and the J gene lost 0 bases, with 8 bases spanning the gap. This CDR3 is CASRAPPTNEKLFF. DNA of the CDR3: TGTGCCAGCAGAGCCCCCCCAACTAATGAAAAACTGTTTTTT.

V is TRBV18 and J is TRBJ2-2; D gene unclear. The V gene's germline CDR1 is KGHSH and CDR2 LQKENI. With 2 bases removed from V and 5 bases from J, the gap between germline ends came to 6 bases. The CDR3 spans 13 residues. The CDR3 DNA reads TGTGCCAGCTCACCAGTCGGGACCGGGGAGCTGTTTTTT. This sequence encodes CASSPVGTGELFF.

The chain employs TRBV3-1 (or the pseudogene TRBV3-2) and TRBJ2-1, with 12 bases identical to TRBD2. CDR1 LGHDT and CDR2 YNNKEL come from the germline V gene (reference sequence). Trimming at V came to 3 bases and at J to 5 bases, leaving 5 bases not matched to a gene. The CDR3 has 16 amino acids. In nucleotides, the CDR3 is TGTGCCAGCAGCCAGGGACTAGCGGGCAAACACAATGAGCAGTTCTTC. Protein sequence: CASSQGLAGKHNEQFF.

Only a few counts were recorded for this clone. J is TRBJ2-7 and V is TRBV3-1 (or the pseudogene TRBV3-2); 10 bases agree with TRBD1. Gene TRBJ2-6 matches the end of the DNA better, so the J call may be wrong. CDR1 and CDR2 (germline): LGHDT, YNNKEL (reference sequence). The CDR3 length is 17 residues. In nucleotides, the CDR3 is TGTGCCAGCAGCCAAGAACTGGGGACAGGGGTCTTTTTTCCCCTGACTTTC. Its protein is CASSQELGTGVFFPLTF.

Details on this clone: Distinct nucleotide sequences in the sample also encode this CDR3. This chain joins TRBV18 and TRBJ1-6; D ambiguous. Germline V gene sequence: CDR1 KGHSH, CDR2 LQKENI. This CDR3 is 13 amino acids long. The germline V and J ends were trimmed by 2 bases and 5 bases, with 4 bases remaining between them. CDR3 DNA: TGTGCCAGCTCACCAGAGGATAATTCACCCCTCCACTTT. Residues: CASSPEDNSPLHF.

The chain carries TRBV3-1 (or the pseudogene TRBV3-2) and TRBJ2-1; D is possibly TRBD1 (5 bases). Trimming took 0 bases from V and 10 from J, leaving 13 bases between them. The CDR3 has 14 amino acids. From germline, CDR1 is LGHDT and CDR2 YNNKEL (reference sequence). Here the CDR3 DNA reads TGTGCCAGCAGCCAAGATGCTAGGGGCTCGGAGCAGTTCTTC. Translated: CASSQDARGSEQFF.

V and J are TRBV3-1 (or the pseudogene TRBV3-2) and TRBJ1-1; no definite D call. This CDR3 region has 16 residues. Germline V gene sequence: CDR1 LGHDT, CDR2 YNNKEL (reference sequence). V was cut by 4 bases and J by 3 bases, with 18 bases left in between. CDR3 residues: CASSPNAGRWDTEAFF. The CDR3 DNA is TGTGCCAGCAGCCCTAACGCCGGGAGGTGGGACACTGAAGCTTTCTTT.

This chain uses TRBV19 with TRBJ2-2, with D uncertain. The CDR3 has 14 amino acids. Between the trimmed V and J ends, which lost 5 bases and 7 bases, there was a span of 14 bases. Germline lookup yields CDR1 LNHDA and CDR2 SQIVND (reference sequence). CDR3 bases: TGTGCCAGTAGTTGGAGCCCCGAGGACGGGGAGCTGTTTTTT. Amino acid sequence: CASSWSPEDGELFF.

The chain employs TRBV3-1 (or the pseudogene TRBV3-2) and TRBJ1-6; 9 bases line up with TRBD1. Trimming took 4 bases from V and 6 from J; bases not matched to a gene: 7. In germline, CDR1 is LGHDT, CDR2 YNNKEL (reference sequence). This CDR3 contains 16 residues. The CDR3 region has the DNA TGTGCCAGCAGCCCCCGCCCGGGACAGGGTAATTCACCCCTCCACTTT. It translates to CASSPRPGQGNSPLHF.

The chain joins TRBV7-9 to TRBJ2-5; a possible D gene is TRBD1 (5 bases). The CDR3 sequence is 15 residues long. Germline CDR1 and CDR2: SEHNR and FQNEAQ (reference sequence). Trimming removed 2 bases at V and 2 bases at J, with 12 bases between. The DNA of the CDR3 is TGTGCCAGCAGCTTAAGGCAGGGTAGGCAAGAGACCCAGTACTTC. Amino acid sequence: CASSLRQGRQETQYF.

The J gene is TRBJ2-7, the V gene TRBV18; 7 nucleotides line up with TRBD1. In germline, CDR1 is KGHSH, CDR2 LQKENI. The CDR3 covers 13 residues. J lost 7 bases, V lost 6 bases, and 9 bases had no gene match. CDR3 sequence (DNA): TGTGCCAGCTCCACGAGAGGACAGGAGGAGCAGTACTTC. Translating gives CASSTRGQEEQYF.